Listed below are T cell receptor beta chains from one sample, sequenced in a study of T-cell memory formation after mild COVID-19. TCRdb independently ran MiXCR on the 5' RACE reads; one entry per CDR3 protein. The sample has about 290,000 distinct CDR3 sequences, 15% to 20% seen once; the top ten hold roughly a fifth. Sequenced material: PBMCs or a T cell subset sorted from them (not recorded which). Receptors originate from a man younger than 30 who had mild COVID-19 (a few samples of this study predate the infection). Cell type and time point are not known. CDR3s include the opening cysteine and the closing phenylalanine or tryptophan. The D gene is left open where the match is weak. Clone size is stated in some rows and not others, as once, few, many or a class when expanded.

abundance | j_gene | d_gene | v_gene | CDR3nt | CDR3aa
many | TRBJ2-1 | TRBD2 | TRBV7-9 | TGTGCCAGCAGCCTAGCGGGGGGTCGCTCCTACAATGAGCAGTTCTTC | CASSLAGGRSYNEQFF
few | TRBJ2-2 | NA | TRBV12-3/TRBV12-4 | TGTGCCAGCAGTTTAGCTGGGTACACCGGGGAGCTGTTTTTT | CASSLAGYTGELFF
NA | TRBJ1-1 | TRBD1 | TRBV5-1 | TGCGCCAGCAGCTGGGACAGTTACACCTCTGAAGCTTTCTTT | CASSWDSYTSEAFF
NA | TRBJ2-2 | NA | TRBV4-3 | TGCGCCAGCAGCCAACCCCTTGGAGTTAACACCGGGGAGCTGTTTTTT | CASSQPLGVNTGELFF
NA | TRBJ2-2 | TRBD2 | TRBV10-1 | TGCGCCAGCAGTGGGCTAGCGGGGCCATACACCGGGGAGCTGTTTTTT | CASSGLAGPYTGELFF
NA | TRBJ1-5 | NA | TRBV7-8 | TGTGCCAGCAGCGGGCCGGGCGGCGGAGATCAGCCCCAGCATTTT | CASSGPGGGDQPQHF
few | TRBJ2-3 | NA | TRBV7-2 | TGTGCCAGCAGCTCCGTTCCCCGGGAAAGGTATTTT | CASSSVPRERYF
NA | TRBJ2-2 | NA | TRBV20-1 | TGCAGTGCCGGAGAGGGAGGTGGAGCGAACACCGGGGAGCTGTTTTTT | CSAGEGGGANTGELFF
many | TRBJ2-1 | TRBD2 | TRBV5-3 | TGTGCCAGAAGCTCCCGGGACTACGCTGAGCAGTTCTTC | CARSSRDYAEQFF
NA | TRBJ1-2 | TRBD1 | TRBV28 | TGTGCCAGCAGTTTCGACAGGGAAATTGGCTACACCTTC | CASSFDREIGYTF
NA | TRBJ2-1 | NA | TRBV12-3/TRBV12-4 | TGTGCCAGCAGTTTCTCCGGGGCTGACAATGAGCAGTTCTTC | CASSFSGADNEQFF
NA | TRBJ1-4 | NA | TRBV20-1 | TGCAGTGCCGCGGGGATTAATGAAAAACTGTTTTTT | CSAAGINEKLFF
NA | TRBJ2-2 | TRBD1 | TRBV12-3/TRBV12-4 | TGTGCCAGCAGTCCCGCAGGGGGCAGGGACACCGGGGAGCTGTTTTTT | CASSPAGGRDTGELFF
NA | TRBJ2-3 | TRBD2 | TRBV7-2 | TGTGCCAGCAGCTTGGGGTATCTAGCGGGAGGGGATACGCAGTATTTT | CASSLGYLAGGDTQYF
few | TRBJ2-2 | NA | TRBV4-3 | TGCGCCAGCAGCCGGAACACAGGGACCGGGGAGCTGTTTTTT | CASSRNTGTGELFF
NA | TRBJ2-2 | TRBD2 | TRBV5-1 | TGCGCCAGCAGCAACCGAGCGGGGGGAGACACCGGGGAGCTGTTTTTT | CASSNRAGGDTGELFF
NA | TRBJ2-6 | NA | TRBV9 | TGTGCCAGCAGCGTAGGGAGCCAGGCTGGGGCCAACGTCCTGACTTTC | CASSVGSQAGANVLTF
NA | TRBJ2-4 | NA | TRBV21-1 | TGTGCCAGCAGCAAAGAAAGGGTACGGGCCAAAAACATTCAGTACTTC | CASSKERVRAKNIQYF
NA | TRBJ1-5 | NA | TRBV15 | TGTGCCACCAGCAGAGATTCAGGGGCAAGCCAGCCCCAGCATTTT | CATSRDSGASQPQHF
NA | TRBJ1-2 | TRBD1 | TRBV7-9 | TGTGCCAGCAGCTTAACTCAAACAGGGGGCGATGGCTACACCTTC | CASSLTQTGGDGYTF
few | TRBJ2-3 | TRBD2 | TRBV9 | TGTGCCAGCAGCGTAGGAGTAGCGGGGGGGTCCGCCACGCAGTATTTT | CASSVGVAGGSATQYF
few | TRBJ1-6 | NA | TRBV28 | TGTGCCAGCAGTCTGGGGATGACCTATAATTCACCCCTCCACTTT | CASSLGMTYNSPLHF
few | TRBJ2-1 | TRBD1 | TRBV24-1 | TGTGCCACCAGTGATTTTTCGACAGGGGTGCGCAATGAGCAGTTCTTC | CATSDFSTGVRNEQFF
NA | TRBJ1-6 | NA | TRBV20-1 | TGCAGTGCGGAAGGGAAACTCGATAATTCACCCCTCCACTTT | CSAEGKLDNSPLHF
few | TRBJ1-6 | NA | TRBV6-5 | TGTGCCAGCAGCCAAAACTATAATTCACCCCTCCACTTT | CASSQNYNSPLHF
few | TRBJ2-5 | NA | TRBV7-9 | TGTGCCAGCAGCCCTAGGACGGTGGGGGAGACCCAGTACTTC | CASSPRTVGETQYF
NA | TRBJ2-7 | NA | TRBV19 | TGTGCCAGTAGTATGGCGGACAGAGCCTACGAGCAGTACTTC | CASSMADRAYEQYF
few | TRBJ2-5 | NA | TRBV5-1 | TGCGCCAGCAGCCCGACGCGGGGTTCTGAGACCCAGTACTTC | CASSPTRGSETQYF
NA | TRBJ1-3 | NA | TRBV4-3 | TGCGCCAGCAGCCAAGATCTGGGGCAAGGAAACACCATATATTTT | CASSQDLGQGNTIYF
NA | TRBJ1-2 | NA | TRBV9 | TGTGCCAGCAGCGCGGGGGAGATTATCTATGGCTACACCTTC | CASSAGEIIYGYTF
NA | TRBJ1-1 | NA | TRBV7-2 | TGTGCCAGCAGCTTAAGGGTATCCGATTCTGAAGCTTTCTTT | CASSLRVSDSEAFF
NA | TRBJ1-4 | NA | TRBV15 | TGTGCCACCAGCAGAGATGGGGGAGAAAAACTGTTTTTT | CATSRDGGEKLFF
many | TRBJ2-1 | NA | TRBV5-8 | TGTGCCAGCAGTGCCTACAATGAGCAGTTCTTC | CASSAYNEQFF
few | TRBJ2-1 | TRBD1 | TRBV3-1 | TGTGCCAGCAGCCGATGGGATGGGGACAGGGGGCTGAGTGAGCAGTTCTTC | CASSRWDGDRGLSEQFF
many | TRBJ2-2 | NA | TRBV5-1 | TGCGCCAGCAGCCCTCGGGGTAGCGGGAACACCGGGGAGCTGTTTTTT | CASSPRGSGNTGELFF
few | TRBJ2-1 | NA | TRBV30 | TGTGCCTGGAGTACAGGCAATGAGCAGTTCTTC | CAWSTGNEQFF
few | TRBJ2-7 | NA | TRBV20-1 | TGCAGTGCTAGGAGACAGGCCACGTACTACGAGCAGTACTTC | CSARRQATYYEQYF
NA | TRBJ2-7 | NA | TRBV4-3 | TGCGCCAGCTCCGGCGGGGTCGCCTACGAGCAGTACTTC | CASSGGVAYEQYF
few | TRBJ2-1 | NA | TRBV7-3 | TGTGCCAGCAGCCGGAACAATGAGCAGTTCTTC | CASSRNNEQFF
NA | TRBJ2-5 | NA | TRBV10-3 | TGTGCCATCAACTCCCTAGGGGGAGATCGAGAGACCCAGTACTTC | CAINSLGGDRETQYF
NA | TRBJ2-1 | NA | TRBV4-3 | TGCGCCAGCAGCCAAGTGGGGGACGCCTACAATGAGCAGTTCTTC | CASSQVGDAYNEQFF
NA | TRBJ2-1 | NA | TRBV19 | TGTGCCAGTAGTACTAGCTTGTACAATGAGCAGTTCTTC | CASSTSLYNEQFF
NA | TRBJ1-2 | NA | TRBV7-2 | NA | CASSLVATGSDRGLTF
NA | TRBJ2-1 | TRBD2 | TRBV7-3 | TGTGCCAGCAGTTCACCGGGACTAGGGTCCAATGAGCAGTTCTTC | CASSSPGLGSNEQFF
few | TRBJ1-2 | NA | TRBV6-5 | TGTGCCAGCAGTCCTTGGGGGGGTAATGGCTACACCTTC | CASSPWGGNGYTF
many | TRBJ2-2 | TRBD1 | TRBV5-1 | TGCGCCAGCAGCACCGGGACAGCGGCCGGGGAGCTGTTTTTT | CASSTGTAAGELFF
NA | TRBJ2-7 | TRBD1 | TRBV6-2/TRBV6-3 | TGTGCCAGCAGTGCGATAAGAGGGGGCGGCGAGCAGTACTTC | CASSAIRGGGEQYF
many | TRBJ2-5 | NA | TRBV7-8 | TGTGCCAGCAGCTACACCAAACAAGAGACCCAGTACTTC | CASSYTKQETQYF
few | TRBJ2-1 | NA | TRBV7-6 | TGTGCCAGCAGTTCACTCGGGGTAGAGCAGTTCTTC | CASSSLGVEQFF
few | TRBJ1-2 | NA | TRBV7-2 | TGTGCCAGCAGCTCAAGCCCCGGGACCGTTTATGGCTACACCTTC | CASSSSPGTVYGYTF
NA | TRBJ2-2 | TRBD1 | TRBV3-1 | TGTGCCAGCAGCCAAGGAAGAATGACAGGGGGCCTGAGGGAGCTGTTTTTT | CASSQGRMTGGLRELFF
few | TRBJ2-1 | TRBD2 | TRBV7-2 | TGTGCCACCAAGGGACTAGCGGGGGCTGGAAATGAGCAGTTCTTC | CATKGLAGAGNEQFF
few | TRBJ2-3 | TRBD1 | TRBV9 | TGTGCCAGCAGCGTAGGGGACAGGAAACGAGATACGCAGTATTTT | CASSVGDRKRDTQYF
NA | TRBJ2-3 | TRBD1 | TRBV5-1 | TGCGCCAGCAGACTGGAGACAGGGGCGGGCACAGATACGCAGTATTTT | CASRLETGAGTDTQYF
NA | TRBJ2-3 | NA | TRBV25-1 | TGTGCCAGCAGTGATTCCTACTGGCCCACAGATACGCAGTATTTT | CASSDSYWPTDTQYF
many | TRBJ2-4 | NA | TRBV6-5 | TGTGCCAGCAGTTCCGACGTCATCCGGGACACTGCCAAAAACATTCAGTACTTC | CASSSDVIRDTAKNIQYF
NA | TRBJ1-1 | NA | TRBV20-1 | TGCAGTGCTAGAGGCGGCGTCGGGAACACTGAAGCTTTCTTT | CSARGGVGNTEAFF
NA | TRBJ1-1 | TRBD1 | TRBV29-1 | TGCAGCGTTCCGACAGGGGGTGGAACTGAAGCTTTCTTT | CSVPTGGGTEAFF
NA | TRBJ2-3 | TRBD2 | TRBV4-3 | TGCGCCAGCAGCCAAGGCTGGACTAGCGGGGGCGCAGATACGCAGTATTTT | CASSQGWTSGGADTQYF
few | TRBJ1-1 | NA | TRBV6-6 | TGTGCCAGCAGTTACGCGGGCAGGGTCGCTGAAGCTTTCTTT | CASSYAGRVAEAFF